Ten or more counts support the clone carrying this T cell receptor beta chain. Its antigen is unidentified. The germline gives CDR1 LGHDT, CDR2 YNNKEL (reference sequence). The CDR3 covers 16 residues. Trimming took off 0 bases at V and 1 base at J, with 13 bases between the two ends. Arm-PCR with iRepertoire HTBI primers amplified the CDR3 regions for these TCR beta libraries. TCRdb re-derived calls from the multiplex PCR reads in MiXCR, one entry per CDR3 protein. The sample holds about 530,000 distinct CDR3 sequences; approximately 16% are singletons and the top ten take around a quarter. This record comes from a study of regulatory T cells in long-lasting Graves disease. The study, taken as a whole, reports: Not thyroid tissue but only peripheral blood was studied.

Specified time point: newly diagnosed GD, antithyroid drugs for less than 3 months. After RNA was extracted from PBMCs, the TCR library was made from it. The sample was also linked to a second study, of T cells in Graves' hyperthyroidism and ophthalmopathy. That source notes: Researchers barred patients who had uncontrolled infection, other autoimmune disease, pregnancy or lactation.

This rearrangement joins TRBV3-1 to TRBJ2-7; D is possibly TRBD1 (7 bases). This material consisted of peripheral blood mononuclear cells (PBMCs), taken at new diagnosis, from a patient treated with antithyroid drugs. The receptor was derived from a woman aged 40 to 65 with Graves disease. CDR3 region: CASSQDSGQASYEQYF. In DNA, the CDR3 is TGTGCCAGCAGCCAAGATAGCGGACAGGCATCCTACGAGCAGTACTTC.